This T cell receptor (beta chain) was profiled in a study of blood T cell repertoires in COVID-19. Study background: The origin of the acute and convalescent COVID-19 samples was the United States, Italy and Spain. From T cells, B-cell-depleted T cells, or PBMCs came the material, which was cDNA or gDNA.

Authors' data handling: Amplification with reference gene primers provided the estimates of nucleated cell counts. The data were produced by immunoSEQ multiplex PCR, yet TCRdb's version contains in-frame clones alone and is incomplete. The V and J calls and clone size are taken from that table; D and trimming were inferred from the DNA. Altogether about 150,000 clones are present, roughly 84% being singletons, with the ten largest covering 9.8%. V was clipped by 6 bases and J by 5 bases; unmatched bases: 10. The germline V gene has CDR1 SGHTA and CDR2 FQGNSA. The CDR3 is 15 amino acids. Source material: peripheral blood. This TCR came from a woman between 50 and 59 years old with acute or convalescent COVID-19. The rearrangement joins TRBV7-2 to TRBJ2-5, with TRBD1 identical over 9 bases. The CDR3 reads CASRDTGGLGETQYF. CDR3 DNA: TGTGCCAGCAGGGACACAGGGGGCCTAGGCGAGACCCAGTACTTC. Using reference TRBV7-2 and TRBJ2-5 for the parts outside the CDR3, the full variable domain is GAGVSQSPSNKVTEKGKDVELRCDPISGHTALYWYRQSLGQGLEFLIYFQGNSAPDKSGLPSDRFSAERTGGSVSTLTIQRTQQEDSAVYLCASRDTGGLGETQYFGPGTRLLVL.